These 3 T cell receptor beta chains share one sample of origin, sequenced in a study of blood T cell repertoires in COVID-19 (dated by TCRdb to the early 2020s). The receptor library was made with the immunoSEQ multiplex PCR assay. This immuneACCESS table, as held by TCRdb, lists in-frame sequences with V and J called but not all clones. Of the missing ones, under half trace to an unresolved V gene in checked studies; the others have no known cause. The sample data list some 290,000 clones, and approximately 86% of these were observed just once. 3.6% of the sample goes to the ten largest clones. Sequences were obtained from peripheral blood. The receptors come from a man aged 18 to 30 with active or convalescent COVID-19.

V and J are TRBV11-3 and TRBJ1-1, with D perhaps matching TRBD1 (6 bases). Germline CDR1 SGHNT, CDR2 YENEEA. V lost 4 bases and J lost 2, with 8 bases in between. The CDR3 has 13 amino acids. The CDR3 here is CASSSGVNTEAFF. CDR3 nucleotide sequence: TGTGCCAGCAGCTCAGGGGTAAACACTGAAGCTTTCTTT.

CDR3 DNA sequence: TGTGCCAGCAGCCAAGAGGGCAGGGGGCGTGAAGCTTTCTTT. This codes for CASSQEGRGREAFF. The chain links TRBV3-1 (or the pseudogene TRBV3-2) to TRBJ1-1; 8 bases agree with TRBD1. Per germline, CDR1 LGHDT and CDR2 YNNKEL (reference sequence). The CDR3 extends over 14 amino acids. The V gene end was trimmed by 0 bases and the J gene end by 7 bases; junction bases not matched to a gene: 4.

The rearrangement links TRBV5-5 to TRBJ2-1; 14 nucleotides align to TRBD2. This CDR3 is 18 amino acids long. CDR1 and CDR2 (germline): SGHKS, YYEKEE (reference sequence). The V segment lost 3 bases and the J segment 0 bases; nucleotides outside the gene matches: 5. CDR3 bases: TGTGCCAGCAGCTACTGGACTAGCGGGAGGTTCTCCTACAATGAGCAGTTCTTC. Translation: CASSYWTSGRFSYNEQFF.